Detailed here is one T cell receptor beta chain. This record belongs to a study of shared clonotypes between healthy human individuals. Genomic DNA per cell subset filled all wells of several immunoSEQ plates. Using immunoSEQ multiplex PCR, the repertoire was profiled, and TCRdb retains in-frame clones only, with some absent. Counted here are some 2,400,000 clones, more than 90% occurring once; the ten biggest clones make up roughly 0.13%. The sequence derives from a man between 18 and 29 years old in good health. The sample taken for sequencing was naive CD4+ T cells sorted from blood. As to subset: CD45RA+ positively selected.

CDR3 in DNA: TGTGCCAGCTCCACGAGGGGCGGCTACGAGCAGTACTTC. Amino acids: CASSTRGGYEQYF. V is TRBV18 and J is TRBJ2-7, with D perhaps TRBD1 or TRBD2 (5 bases each). V was clipped by 6 bases and J by 3 bases, with 12 bases between them. Germline-derived CDR1 and CDR2 are KGHSH and LQKENI. The CDR3 runs 13 residues.